The source of this TCR beta chain is a study of tumor and adjacent non-tumor tissue in lung cancer. Three rounds of nested PCR, following a modified ARM-PCR protocol, produced the TCRbeta library. TCRdb recomputed calls from the multiplex PCR reads with MiXCR, one row per CDR3 protein. This sample yields more than 120,000 distinct CDR3 sequences, of which approximately 70% are seen a single time; over 15% belongs to the top ten. This sample's RNA came from whole unsorted tissue. V was shortened by 5 bases and J by 0 bases, with 6 bases between the two germline ends. Germline V gives CDR1 MNHNS, CDR2 SASEGT. This CDR3 is 13 amino acids long.

The sample comprised lung tumor tissue. The source of this sequence is a man between 60 and 70 years old with small cell lung cancer. The rearrangement joins TRBV6-1 to TRBJ2-3; tentative D call: TRBD2 (6 bases). As DNA, the CDR3 is TGTGCCAGCAGTAGCGGGAGCACAGATACGCAGTATTTT. This encodes CASSSGSTDTQYF.